The rows below give T cell receptor beta chains drawn from one sample of a study of shared clonotypes between healthy human individuals. Only in-frame clones appear in the TCRdb table, and some are missing; sequencing was by immunoSEQ multiplex PCR. Of approximately 500,000 clones listed, roughly 80% are singletons. Input material: PBMCs. These TCRs come from a woman aged 40 to 49 in good health. Some clones in this sample may be carry-over from other donors' samples. CDR3s include the opening cysteine and the closing phenylalanine or tryptophan. A D gene is named only where the DNA matches it firmly. Only some rows state a clone size, as once, few, many or a class for expanded clones.

j_gene	v_gene	abundance	d_gene	CDR3nt	CDR3aa
TRBJ2-1	TRBV7-3	NA	NA	TGTGCCAGCAGCCTGAAGCGGTCCTCCTACAATGAGCAGTTCTTC	CASSLKRSSYNEQFF
TRBJ1-2	TRBV4-2	NA	NA	TGTGCCAGCAGCCGAGAGACGGACGGCCTCTATGGCTACACCTTC	CASSRETDGLYGYTF
TRBJ2-1	TRBV19	once	NA	TGTGCCAGTAGTATATCCACGGGTGGGAATGAGCAGTTCTTC	CASSISTGGNEQFF
TRBJ2-7	TRBV28	NA	TRBD1	TGTGCCAGCAGTTTACCAGGGGGCGAAGTGGTCGAGCAGTACTTC	CASSLPGGEVVEQYF
TRBJ1-2	TRBV6-5	NA	NA	TGTGCCAGCAGTCCCCGGACAGCCAACTATGGCTACACCTTC	CASSPRTANYGYTF
TRBJ2-7	TRBV11-2	few	NA	TGTGCCAGCAAAACCCCGAGAGGGGGGTACGAGCAGTACTTC	CASKTPRGGYEQYF
TRBJ2-7	TRBV11-2	NA	NA	TGTGCCAGCGAGCGCTTAGGAGGGGCGGACGAGCAGTACTTC	CASERLGGADEQYF
TRBJ1-1	TRBV29-1	NA	NA	TGCAGCGTTGAGATTGGGGGGGGGAACACTGAAGCTTTCTTT	CSVEIGGGNTEAFF
TRBJ2-7	TRBV7-2	many	NA	TGTGCCAGCAGCTTAAGGCCCTACGAGCAGTACTTC	CASSLRPYEQYF
TRBJ1-4	TRBV7-9	NA	TRBD1	TGTGCCAGCAGCTCGATGCGAACGGGACAGTATGAAAAACTGTTTTTT	CASSSMRTGQYEKLFF
TRBJ2-1	TRBV28	NA	NA	TGTGCCAGCAGTTTAGGCCGTTTGAATGAGCAGTTCTTC	CASSLGRLNEQFF
TRBJ2-1	TRBV7-3	NA	TRBD2	TGTGCCAGCAGCTTGCGGGGCGGGACTAGCGGGATGGTTGAGCAGTTCTTC	CASSLRGGTSGMVEQFF
TRBJ2-1	TRBV28	NA	NA	TGTGCCAGCAGTTTACCCCGCGATCAGCAGTTCTTC	CASSLPRDQQFF
TRBJ2-5	TRBV7-2	NA	TRBD2	TGTGCCAGCAGGTTACTAGCGGCCCTCCAAGAGACCCAGTACTTC	CASRLLAALQETQYF
TRBJ2-7	TRBV18	NA	TRBD2	TGTGCCAGCTCTACCCTAGCGGGATCCTACGAGCAGTACTTC	CASSTLAGSYEQYF
TRBJ1-4	TRBV5-1	NA	NA	TGCGCCAGCAGCGCCACCGACGGGCCTCTGTTTTTT	CASSATDGPLFF
TRBJ1-4	TRBV7-9	NA	NA	TGTGCCAGCAGCTTAGGTCAGGGAACTAATGAAAAACTGTTTTTT	CASSLGQGTNEKLFF
TRBJ1-5	TRBV5-3	few	NA	TGTGCCAGCAGCTTGGGGACCTGGAGCAATCAGCCCCAGCATTTT	CASSLGTWSNQPQHF
TRBJ1-2	TRBV30	few	TRBD1	TGTGCCTGGAGCGTTCAGGGGGCGGGTGGCTACACCTTC	CAWSVQGAGGYTF
TRBJ2-7	TRBV7-2	NA	NA	TGTGCCAGCAGCCGACGACTAGGATCTTCCGAGCAGTACTTC	CASSRRLGSSEQYF
TRBJ2-3	TRBV30	NA	NA	TGTGCCTGGACCCAAGGGGGGTATACAGATACGCAGTATTTT	CAWTQGGYTDTQYF
TRBJ1-3	TRBV4-1	NA	TRBD1	TGCGCCAGCAGCCTACTAACCCCTCGGAGGGGACAGGGGGTGACCTCTGGAAACACCATATATTTT	CASSLLTPRRGQGVTSGNTIYF
TRBJ1-2	TRBV28	many	NA	TGTGCCAGCAGTTCGGGGGAGTATGGCTACACCTTC	CASSSGEYGYTF
TRBJ1-1	TRBV18	NA	TRBD1	TGTGCCAGCTCACCCGACAGGGCCACTGAAGCTTTCTTT	CASSPDRATEAFF
TRBJ2-5	TRBV11-3	NA	TRBD1	TGTGCCAGCAGCCCAACAGGGGTCGGGGAGACCCAGTACTTC	CASSPTGVGETQYF
TRBJ2-1	TRBV11-3	NA	NA	TGTGCCAGCAGCTTAGAGGGGTACCACAATGAGCAGTTCTTC	CASSLEGYHNEQFF
TRBJ2-3	TRBV2	NA	NA	TGTGCCAGCAGTGATTTGGGGGGAGTGCCAGATACGCAGTATTTT	CASSDLGGVPDTQYF